Sequencing of this T cell receptor (beta chain) was carried out in a study of T cell responses to AZD1222 COVID-19 vaccine. This clone was counted a single time. Profiled with immunoSEQ multiplex PCR; TCRdb holds only in-frame clones, not every one. The table includes about 160,000 clones, 85% to 90% detected once. This specimen was peripheral blood, taken 28 days after the second AZD1222 dose. The TCR originated in an adult who received the AZD1222 COVID-19 vaccine.

Written as DNA, the CDR3 is TGTGCCAGCAGCCCCCGACAGGGTACGGCTTACGAGCAGTACTTC. It translates to CASSPRQGTAYEQYF. The chain uses TRBV21-1 and TRBJ2-7; the table's TRBD1 call for D was not verified on the DNA. TRBV21-1 is noted as a pseudogene. The CDR3 runs 15 residues.